This T cell receptor (beta chain) was identified during a study of cytomegalovirus exposure and HLA in healthy donors. Each donor was healthy, and each was a bone marrow donor. This clone was seen more than once but under ten times. The antigen remains unidentified. PCR was performed using 60 Vbeta and 13 Jbeta primers. Measured with immunoSEQ multiplex PCR; TCRdb has only the in-frame clones, and not every one. The table records 150,000 to 200,000 clones, around 72% of them present only once. The J segment lost 1 base and the V segment lost 2 bases, leaving 6 bases of the junction unmatched. The CDR3 extends over 16 amino acids. Germline CDR1 and CDR2: MGHDK and SYGVNS. Overall study results and limits: Cytomegalovirus status, reportedly, was diagnosed with high specificity and sensitivity by the classifier.

V gene TRBV25-1 combines with J gene TRBJ2-7, with TRBD1 matching over 9 bases. Sequencing was performed on PBMCs. The receptor comes from a woman between 35 and 50 years old in good health and CMV-seropositive. Here the CDR3 reads CASSERRDRVSYEQYF. The CDR3 coding sequence is TGTGCCAGCAGTGAACGTCGGGACAGGGTATCCTACGAGCAGTACTTC.